This T cell receptor (beta chain) was documented in a study of shared clonotypes between healthy human individuals. Study details: Each donor's CD8 memory used one plate, CD8 naive two, each CD4 subset three. Study-wide results and limits: With few donors, the genetic and exposure-history diversity represented was limited. Some naive CD4 clonotypes, roughly 4.5%, turned up in common across a handful of donors.

In the case of this clone: Its antigen is as yet unknown.

Each PCR replicate from the sorted subsets contained 150 to 250 ng DNA, which is some 32,000 T cell genomes. TCRdb's copy holds only in-frame clones and misses some; the assay was immunoSEQ multiplex PCR. The table includes around 940,000 clones, around three quarters detected once. Between the trimmed V and J ends, which lost 5 bases and 4 bases, there was a span of 14 bases. The CDR3 totals 14 residues. Per the germline V gene, CDR1 is SGHTA and CDR2 is FQGNSA. The rearrangement links TRBV7-2 to TRBJ1-1, with D unresolved. This TCR derives from a man aged 18 to 30 in good health. The specimen sequenced was memory CD4+ T cells sorted from blood. Stated subset: CD45RA-negative fraction. The CDR3 nucleotides are TGTGCCAGCAGCCCGAGCATGGGGAGCACTGAAGCTTTCTTT. Translation gives CASSPSMGSTEAFF. The variable domain in full, with the rest retrieved from reference TRBV7-2 and TRBJ1-1, is GAGVSQSPSNKVTEKGKDVELRCDPISGHTALYWYRQSLGQGLEFLIYFQGNSAPDKSGLPSDRFSAERTGGSVSTLTIQRTQQEDSAVYLCASSPSMGSTEAFFGQGTRLTVV.